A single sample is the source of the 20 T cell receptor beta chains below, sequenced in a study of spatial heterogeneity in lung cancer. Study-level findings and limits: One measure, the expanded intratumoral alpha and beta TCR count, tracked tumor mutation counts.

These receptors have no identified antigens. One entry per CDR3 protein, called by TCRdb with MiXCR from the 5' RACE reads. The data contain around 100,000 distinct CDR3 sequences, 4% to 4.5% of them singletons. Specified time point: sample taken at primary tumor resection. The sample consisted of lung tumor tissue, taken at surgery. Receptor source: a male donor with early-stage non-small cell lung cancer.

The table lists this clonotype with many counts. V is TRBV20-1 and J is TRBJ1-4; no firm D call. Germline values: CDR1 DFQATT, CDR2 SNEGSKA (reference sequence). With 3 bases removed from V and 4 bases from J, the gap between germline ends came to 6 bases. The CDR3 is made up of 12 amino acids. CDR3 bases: TGCAGTGCTAGCACTGATAATGAAAAACTGTTTTTT. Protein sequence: CSASTDNEKLFF.

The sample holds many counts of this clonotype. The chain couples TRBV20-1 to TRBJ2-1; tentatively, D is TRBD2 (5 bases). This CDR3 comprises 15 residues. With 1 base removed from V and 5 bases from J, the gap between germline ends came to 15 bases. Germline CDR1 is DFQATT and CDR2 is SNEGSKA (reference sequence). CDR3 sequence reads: CSARGGGADHNEQFF. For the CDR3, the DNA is TGCAGTGCTAGAGGAGGCGGAGCGGACCACAATGAGCAGTTCTTC.

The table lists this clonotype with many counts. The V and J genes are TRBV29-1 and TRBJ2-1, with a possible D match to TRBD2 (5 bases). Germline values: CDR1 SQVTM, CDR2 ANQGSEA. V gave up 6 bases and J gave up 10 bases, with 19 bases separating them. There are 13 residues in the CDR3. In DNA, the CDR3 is TGCAGCGTAGACCCTTTTCGAGGGAGAGAGCAGTTCTTC. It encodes CSVDPFRGREQFF.

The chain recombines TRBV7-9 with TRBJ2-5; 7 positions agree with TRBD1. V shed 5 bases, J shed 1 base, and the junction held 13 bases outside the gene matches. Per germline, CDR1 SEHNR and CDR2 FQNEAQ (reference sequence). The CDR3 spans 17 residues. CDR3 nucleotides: TGTGCCAGCAGCCCAATTGGACAGGTCCTGTCCCAAGAGACCCAGTACTTC. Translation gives CASSPIGQVLSQETQYF.

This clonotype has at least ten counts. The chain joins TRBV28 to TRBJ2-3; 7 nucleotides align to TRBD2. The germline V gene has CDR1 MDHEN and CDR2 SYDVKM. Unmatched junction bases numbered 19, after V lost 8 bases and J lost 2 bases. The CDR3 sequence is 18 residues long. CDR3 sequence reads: CASANLAWREPSTDTQYF. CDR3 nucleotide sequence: TGTGCCAGCGCGAATTTGGCTTGGCGGGAGCCTTCCACAGATACGCAGTATTTT.

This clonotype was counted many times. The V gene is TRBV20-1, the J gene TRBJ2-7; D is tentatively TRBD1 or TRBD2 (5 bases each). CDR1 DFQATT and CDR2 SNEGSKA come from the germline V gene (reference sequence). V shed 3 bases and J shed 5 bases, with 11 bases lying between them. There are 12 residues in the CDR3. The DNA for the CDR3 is TGCAGTGCTAGGGAGGACAAGAACGAGCAGTACTTC. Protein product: CSAREDKNEQYF.

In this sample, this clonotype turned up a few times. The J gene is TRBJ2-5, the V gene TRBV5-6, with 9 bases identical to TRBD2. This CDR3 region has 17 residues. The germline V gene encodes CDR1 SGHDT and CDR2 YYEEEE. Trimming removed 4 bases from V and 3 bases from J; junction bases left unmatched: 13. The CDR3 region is CASSLYSGSVSEETQYF. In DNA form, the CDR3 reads TGTGCCAGCAGCCTCTATAGCGGGAGCGTTAGTGAAGAGACCCAGTACTTC.

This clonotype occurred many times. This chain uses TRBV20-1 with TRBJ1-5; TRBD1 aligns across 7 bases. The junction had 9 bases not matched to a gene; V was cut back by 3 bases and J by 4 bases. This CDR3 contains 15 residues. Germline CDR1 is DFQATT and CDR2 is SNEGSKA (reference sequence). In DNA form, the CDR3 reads TGCAGTGCTAGTCTGGGACAGTTCGGGAATCAGCCCCAGCATTTT. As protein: CSASLGQFGNQPQHF.

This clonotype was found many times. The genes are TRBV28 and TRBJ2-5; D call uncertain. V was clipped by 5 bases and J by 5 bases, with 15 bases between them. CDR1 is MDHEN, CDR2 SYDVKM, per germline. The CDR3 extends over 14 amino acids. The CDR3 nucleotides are TGTGCCAGCAGTCCCCCTTCCATGGGGGAGACCCAGTACTTC. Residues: CASSPPSMGETQYF.

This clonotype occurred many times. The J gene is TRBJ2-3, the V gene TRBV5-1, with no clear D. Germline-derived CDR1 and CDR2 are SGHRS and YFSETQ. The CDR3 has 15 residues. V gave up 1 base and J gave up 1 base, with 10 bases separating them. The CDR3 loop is CASSLSSPGTDTQYF. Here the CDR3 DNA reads TGCGCCAGCAGCTTGTCTAGTCCTGGCACAGATACGCAGTATTTT.

The CDR3 loop is CSAPTRGHTDTQYF. CDR3 DNA: TGCAGTGCTCCGACTCGGGGGCACACAGATACGCAGTATTTT. V gene TRBV20-1 combines with J gene TRBJ2-3, with D perhaps being TRBD1 or TRBD2 (6 bases each). CDR1 and CDR2 (germline): DFQATT, SNEGSKA (reference sequence). The CDR3 covers 14 residues. V dropped 5 bases and J dropped 2 bases, with 14 bases sitting between them.

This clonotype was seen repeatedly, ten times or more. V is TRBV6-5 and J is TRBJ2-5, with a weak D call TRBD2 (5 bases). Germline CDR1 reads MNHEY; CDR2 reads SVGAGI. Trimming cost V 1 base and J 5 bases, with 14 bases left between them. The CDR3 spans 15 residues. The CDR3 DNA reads TGTGCCAGCAGTTACTTCGTCGGGGATCGGGAGACCCAGTACTTC. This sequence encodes CASSYFVGDRETQYF.

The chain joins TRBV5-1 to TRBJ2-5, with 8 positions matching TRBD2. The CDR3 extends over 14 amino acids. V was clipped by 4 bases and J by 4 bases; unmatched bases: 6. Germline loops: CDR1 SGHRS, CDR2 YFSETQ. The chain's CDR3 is CASSASGSIETQYF. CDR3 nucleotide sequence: TGCGCCAGCAGCGCTAGCGGGTCCATAGAGACCCAGTACTTC.

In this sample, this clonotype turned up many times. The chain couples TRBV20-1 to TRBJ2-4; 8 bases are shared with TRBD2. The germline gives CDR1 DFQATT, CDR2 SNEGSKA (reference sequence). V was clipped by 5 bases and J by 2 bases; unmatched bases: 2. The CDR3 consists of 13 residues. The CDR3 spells CSAAGGPKNIQYF. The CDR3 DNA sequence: TGCAGTGCTGCGGGGGGACCCAAAAACATTCAGTACTTC.

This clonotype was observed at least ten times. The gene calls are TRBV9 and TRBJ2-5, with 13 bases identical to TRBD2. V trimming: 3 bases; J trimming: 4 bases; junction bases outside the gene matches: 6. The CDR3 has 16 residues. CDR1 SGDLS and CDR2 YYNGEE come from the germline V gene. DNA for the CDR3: TGTGCCAGCAGCGCTCTACTAGCGGGAGGGCCAGAGACCCAGTACTTC. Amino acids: CASSALLAGGPETQYF.

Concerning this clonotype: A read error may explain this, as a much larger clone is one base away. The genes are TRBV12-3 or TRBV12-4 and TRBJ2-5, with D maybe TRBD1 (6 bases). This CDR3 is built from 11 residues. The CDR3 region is CASSKGETKYF. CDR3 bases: TGTGCCAGTTCAAAGGGGGAGACCAAGTACTTC.

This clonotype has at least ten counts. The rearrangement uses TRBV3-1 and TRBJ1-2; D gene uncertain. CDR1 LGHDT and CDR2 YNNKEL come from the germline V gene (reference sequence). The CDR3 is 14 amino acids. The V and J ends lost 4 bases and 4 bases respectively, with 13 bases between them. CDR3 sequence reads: CASSPTVYAYGYTF. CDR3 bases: TGTGCCAGCAGCCCCACCGTTTATGCCTATGGCTACACCTTC.

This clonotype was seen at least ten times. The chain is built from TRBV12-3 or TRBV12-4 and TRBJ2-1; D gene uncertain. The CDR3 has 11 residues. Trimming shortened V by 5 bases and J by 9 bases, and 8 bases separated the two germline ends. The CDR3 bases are TGTGCCAGCAGTAAGATAGTTGAGCAGTTCTTC. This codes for CASSKIVEQFF.

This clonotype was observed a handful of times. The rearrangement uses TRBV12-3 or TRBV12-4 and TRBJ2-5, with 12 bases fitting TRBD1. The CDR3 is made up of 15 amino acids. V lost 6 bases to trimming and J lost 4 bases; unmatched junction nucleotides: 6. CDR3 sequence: CASRAGTGGRETQYF. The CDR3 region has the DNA TGTGCCAGCAGGGCCGGGACAGGGGGCAGAGAGACCCAGTACTTC.

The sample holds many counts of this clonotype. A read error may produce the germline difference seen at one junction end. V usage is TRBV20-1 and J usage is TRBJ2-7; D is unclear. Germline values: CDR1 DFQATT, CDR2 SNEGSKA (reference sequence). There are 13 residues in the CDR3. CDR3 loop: CSARGSLTYEQYF. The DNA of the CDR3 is TGCAGTGCCAGAGGCAGCCTAACCTACGAGCAGTACTTC.